The TCR beta chain under discussion was sequenced for a study of blood T cells in healthy people across ages. A sample-barcoded 5' primer and a J-beta primer mix were used in a second PCR of roughly 7 to 11 cycles. TCRdb re-called the 5' RACE reads with MiXCR, one entry per CDR3 protein. This table holds roughly 1 million distinct CDR3 sequences, about 25% found once. The germline V gene has CDR1 SNHLY and CDR2 FYNNEI. The CDR3 is 15 residues long. Trimming cost V 4 bases and J 4 bases; bases outside gene matches: 9. Separately, the same data were catalogued under a study of T cells of mothers and their children. As reported in that work: Roughly 6 children, together with their three healthy Caucasian mothers, made up the donors. Thymic selection molds TCR recombination products alike in related and unrelated pairs.

The sample comprised blood. The genes are TRBV2 and TRBJ2-7, with TRBD2 matching 8 bases. This clonotype was sampled from a girl aged 2-10 years in good health. CDR3 coding DNA: TGTGCCAGCAGTGGAGGTTATAGCGGGATATACGAGCAGTACTTC. It yields the protein CASSGGYSGIYEQYF.